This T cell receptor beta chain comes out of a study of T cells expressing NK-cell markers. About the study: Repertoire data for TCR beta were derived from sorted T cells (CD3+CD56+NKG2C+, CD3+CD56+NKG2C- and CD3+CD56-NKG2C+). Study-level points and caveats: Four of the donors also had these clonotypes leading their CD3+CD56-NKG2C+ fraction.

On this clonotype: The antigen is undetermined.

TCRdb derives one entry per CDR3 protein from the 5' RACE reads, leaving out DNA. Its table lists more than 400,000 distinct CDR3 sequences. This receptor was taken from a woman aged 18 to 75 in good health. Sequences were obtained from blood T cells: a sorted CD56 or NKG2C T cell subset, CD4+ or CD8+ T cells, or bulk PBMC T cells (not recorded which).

CDR3 region: CASSLAVEGGEQFF. The rearrangement joins TRBV5-8 to TRBJ2-1; with no DNA, the TCRdb D assignment of TRBD1 cannot be verified. This CDR3 region has 14 residues. CDR1 and CDR2 from the germline V gene are SGHTS and YDEGEE.